This T cell receptor (beta chain) was documented in a study of blood T cell repertoires in COVID-19. Study background: T cells, B-cell-depleted T cells, or PBMCs supplied cDNA or gDNA.

The CDR3 spans 16 residues. CDR1 and CDR2 from the germline V gene are SEHNR and FQNEAQ (reference sequence). With 0 bases clipped from V and 1 base from J, the junction kept 4 bases outside the gene matches. As handled by the study authors: Using reference gene primer amplification, nucleated cell counts were estimated. Produced via immunoSEQ multiplex PCR; TCRdb's table is partial and in-frame only. That table is the source of V, J and clone size, and D and trimming were worked out from the DNA. The sample lists around 160,000 clones, 75% to 90% occurring once. The source is a woman aged 40-49 years who had been exposed to COVID-19. V is TRBV7-9 and J is TRBJ1-1, with 8 nucleotides matching TRBD1. The material sequenced was PBMCs or T cells enriched from blood (not recorded which). Written as DNA, the CDR3 is TGTGCCAGCAGCTTAGCCCCAGGGGGCAAGAACACTGAAGCTTTCTTT. Translation: CASSLAPGGKNTEAFF.